The 29 T cell receptor beta chains below were found in one sample sequenced in a study of cytomegalovirus exposure and HLA in healthy donors (dated by TCRdb to 2015 to 2018). The receptor library was made with the immunoSEQ multiplex PCR assay. For the multiplex PCR, a mixture combining 60 forward primers for TCR Vbeta segments and 13 reverse primers for TCR Jbeta segments was used. TCRdb provides this immuneACCESS table in a form limited to in-frame rearrangements. Some clones are lacking; in checked studies, under half of them reflect an unresolved V gene, and why the rest are absent is not known. This sample comprises 170,000 or so clones, around three quarters of them detected only once. The ten largest clones take up approximately 5.1% of the sample. Input material: PBMCs. The source of these receptors is a man aged 40-55 years in good health and CMV-seronegative.

V usage is TRBV2 and J usage is TRBJ2-5, with 9 nucleotides matching TRBD2. Germline-derived CDR1 and CDR2 are SNHLY and FYNNEI. This CDR3 spans 16 amino acids. Unmatched junction bases numbered 14, after V lost 6 bases and J lost 6 bases. CDR3 residues: CASRGGISGSTKTQYF. The CDR3 DNA reads TGTGCCAGCAGAGGGGGGATTAGCGGGAGCACGAAGACCCAGTACTTC.

The genes are TRBV7-9 and TRBJ1-6, with D uncertain. The CDR3 totals 15 residues. Germline loops: CDR1 SEHNR, CDR2 FQNEAQ (reference sequence). V lost 3 bases to trimming and J lost 4 bases, with 10 bases between them. CDR3 sequence (DNA): TGTGCCAGCAGCTTCGAGCGGGAATATAATTCACCCCTCCACTTT. It is translated as CASSFEREYNSPLHF.

This sequence joins TRBV19 and TRBJ1-3; perhaps TRBD1 as D (5 bases). There are 14 residues in the CDR3. The germline V gene has CDR1 LNHDA and CDR2 SQIVND (reference sequence). V was trimmed by 7 bases and J by 0 bases, leaving 10 bases between them. The CDR3 is CASKGLSSGNTIYF. The DNA of the CDR3 is TGTGCCAGTAAGGGACTCAGCTCTGGAAACACCATATATTTT. The full variable domain, in which reference TRBV19 and TRBJ1-3 provide the parts outside the CDR3, is DGGITQSPKYLFRKEGQNVTLSCEQNLNHDAMYWYRQDPGQGLRLIYYSQIVNDFQKGDIAEGYSVSREKKESFPLTVTSAQKNPTAFYLCASKGLSSGNTIYFGEGSWLTVV.

V is TRBV11-2 and J is TRBJ1-5; D call uncertain. In germline, CDR1 is SGHAT, CDR2 FQNNGV. Trimming pared 0 bases from V and 3 bases from J, leaving 6 bases between. This CDR3 region has 14 residues. CDR3 residues: CASSLDHFNQPQHF. The CDR3 region has the DNA TGTGCCAGCAGCTTAGATCACTTCAATCAGCCCCAGCATTTT.

This clone was picked up a small number of times. The chain couples TRBV19 to TRBJ1-4; D possibly corresponds to TRBD1 (6 bases). The V gene lost 7 bases and the J gene lost 16 bases, with 19 bases spanning the gap. This CDR3 has 12 residues. Germline V lookup: CDR1 LNHDA, CDR2 SQIVND (reference sequence). The CDR3 sequence is CASTTVGGQQFF. CDR3 DNA sequence: TGTGCCAGTACCACAGTAGGAGGACAGCAGTTTTTT.

The CDR3 nucleotides read TGTGCCAGCATCTCCAGGGGGGCTGGGGAGACCCAGTACTTC. It is translated as CASISRGAGETQYF. V usage is TRBV7-9 and J usage is TRBJ2-5; the D gene is possibly TRBD1 (7 bases). CDR1 SEHNR and CDR2 FQNEAQ come from the germline V gene (reference sequence). V was cut by 7 bases and J by 5 bases, with 17 bases left in between. This CDR3 region has 14 residues. Looking up the rest from reference TRBV7-9 and TRBJ2-5 gives the full variable domain: DTGVSQNPRHKITKRGQNVTFRCDPISEHNRLYWYRQTLGQGPEFLTYFQNEAQLEKSRLLSDRFSAERPKGSFSTLEIQRTEQGDSAMYLCASISRGAGETQYFGPGTRLLVL.

The gene calls are TRBV25-1 and TRBJ1-1; D is undetermined. From germline, CDR1 is MGHDK and CDR2 SYGVNS. The germline V and J ends were trimmed by 6 bases and 0 bases, with 11 bases remaining between them. The CDR3 totals 14 residues. The CDR3 bases are TGTGCCAGCAGGCCCGACACCTTGAACACTGAAGCTTTCTTT. Translation: CASRPDTLNTEAFF.

This clone was seen only a few times. The chain carries TRBV4-1 and TRBJ1-4, with 10 bases lining up with TRBD1. The junction had 4 bases not matched to a gene; V was cut back by 1 base and J by 5 bases. The CDR3 is 16 amino acids. Germline assignment: CDR1 MGHRA and CDR2 YSYEKL. CDR3 loop: CASSQVGTGVNEKLFF. As DNA, the CDR3 is TGCGCCAGCAGCCAAGTTGGGACAGGGGTGAATGAAAAACTGTTTTTT.

This chain links TRBV6-5 with TRBJ2-7; 8 positions match TRBD2. Trimming removed 6 bases from V and 6 bases from J; junction bases left unmatched: 7. CDR1 and CDR2 (germline): MNHEY, SVGAGI. The CDR3 consists of 13 residues. The CDR3 loop reads CASSAGGGGEQYF. The CDR3 region has the DNA TGTGCCAGCAGCGCCGGGGGGGGCGGCGAGCAGTACTTC.

This sequence joins TRBV2 and TRBJ2-7; 11 positions agree with TRBD2. Germline-derived CDR1 and CDR2 are SNHLY and FYNNEI. The CDR3 length is 16 residues. V was pared by 2 bases and J by 4 bases, with 7 bases of the junction left unmatched. The DNA of the CDR3 is TGTGCCAGCAGTGAACGGGCTAGCGGGGGGAAATACGAGCAGTACTTC. Its protein product is CASSERASGGKYEQYF.

CDR3 loop: CASSYGQNYGYTF. CDR3 nucleotides: TGTGCCAGCAGTTATGGACAAAACTATGGCTACACCTTC. The rearrangement links TRBV28 to TRBJ1-2, with D maybe TRBD1 (5 bases). The CDR3 totals 13 residues. V lost 4 bases to trimming and J lost 2 bases, with 8 bases between them. The germline gives CDR1 MDHEN, CDR2 SYDVKM.

The V gene is TRBV18, the J gene TRBJ2-5; D may be TRBD2 (5 bases). Germline V CDR1 and CDR2: KGHSH, LQKENI. The CDR3 is 16 residues long. Trimming removed 1 base at V and 2 bases at J, with 14 bases between. CDR3 sequence reads: CASSPQSGMVQETQYF. The DNA for the CDR3 is TGTGCCAGCTCACCACAGTCGGGGATGGTGCAAGAGACCCAGTACTTC. Based on the CDR3 plus reference TRBV18 and TRBJ2-5, the full variable domain is NAGVMQNPRHLVRRRGQEARLRCSPMKGHSHVYWYRQLPEEGLKFMVYLQKENIIDESGMPKERFSAEFPKEGPSILRIQQVVRGDSAAYFCASSPQSGMVQETQYFGPGTRLLVL.

The chain joins TRBV28 to TRBJ2-1, with 7 bases identical to TRBD2. The ends lost 5 bases at V and 4 bases at J; junction bases unmatched: 8. The CDR3 is 15 residues long. In germline, CDR1 is MDHEN, CDR2 SYDVKM. DNA of the CDR3: TGTGCCAGCAGTCGAAGCGGGGCTAGATACAATGAGCAGTTCTTC. This encodes CASSRSGARYNEQFF.

The chain couples TRBV5-1 to TRBJ2-1; TRBD2 matches at 9 bases. The trim removed 6 bases at V and 10 bases at J, leaving 11 bases unmatched. There are 14 residues in the CDR3. Germline values: CDR1 SGHRS, CDR2 YFSETQ. CDR3 nucleotides: TGCGCCAGCACCTGGGGCGGGAGGGCCAAAGAGCAGTTCTTC. Its translation is CASTWGGRAKEQFF.

CDR3 sequence: CASSILTSGTDTQYF. CDR3 coding DNA: TGTGCCAGCAGCATACTGACTAGCGGCACAGATACGCAGTATTTT. The chain uses TRBV7-2 and TRBJ2-3; 8 bases agree with TRBD2. The CDR3 runs to 15 residues. The V segment lost 5 bases and the J segment 1 base; nucleotides outside the gene matches: 5. Germline CDR1 reads SGHTA; CDR2 reads FQGNSA. Variable domain in full (rest from reference TRBV7-2 and TRBJ2-3): GAGVSQSPSNKVTEKGKDVELRCDPISGHTALYWYRQSLGQGLEFLIYFQGNSAPDKSGLPSDRFSAERTGGSVSTLTIQRTQQEDSAVYLCASSILTSGTDTQYFGPGTRLTVL.

The V call is TRBV30, the J call TRBJ1-5, with D tentatively TRBD1 (5 bases). V lost 0 bases to trimming and J lost 9 bases, with 12 bases between them. Germline V gene data show CDR1 as GTSNPN and CDR2 as SVGIG (reference sequence). The CDR3 is made up of 13 amino acids. CDR3 bases: TGTGCCTGGAGTGTGGGGCCCCAAGGGCCCCAGCATTTT. Its protein is CAWSVGPQGPQHF.

V is TRBV27 and J is TRBJ1-6, with a weak D call TRBD1 (5 bases). Germline V lookup: CDR1 MNHEY, CDR2 SMNVEV (reference sequence). Deletions cut 5 bases from V and 3 bases from J, with 14 bases between. The CDR3 totals 16 residues. The CDR3 region has the DNA TGTGCCAGCAGTCCTGGGGGGGGTCGCTATAATTCACCCCTCCACTTT. Protein sequence: CASSPGGGRYNSPLHF.

V and J are TRBV7-9 and TRBJ2-7; D possibly corresponds to TRBD2 (7 bases). Trimming pared 1 base from V and 4 bases from J, leaving 11 bases between. CDR1 and CDR2 (germline): SEHNR, FQNEAQ (reference sequence). The CDR3 totals 14 residues. As DNA, the CDR3 is TGTGCCAGCAGCTTAGAACGGGGGGCGTACGAGCAGTACTTC. Protein product: CASSLERGAYEQYF.

In its sample, this clone was seen once. The V gene is TRBV6-5, the J gene TRBJ1-6, with D unclear. V lost 0 bases to trimming and J lost 7 bases, with 13 bases between them. There are 16 residues in the CDR3. CDR1 and CDR2 from the germline V gene are MNHEY and SVGAGI. In DNA form, the CDR3 reads TGTGCCAGCAGTTACTCGAGTCGGGGTGCCAATTCACCCCTCCACTTT. Translating it yields CASSYSSRGANSPLHF.

CDR3 bases: TGCGCCAGCAGCTTCCCGGGACAGCATGGCTACACCTTC. Its protein is CASSFPGQHGYTF. This chain links TRBV5-1 with TRBJ1-2, with 7 bases that match TRBD1. This CDR3 region has 13 residues. The V segment lost 2 bases and the J segment 6 bases; nucleotides outside the gene matches: 4. Germline V gene sequence: CDR1 SGHRS, CDR2 YFSETQ.

This chain links TRBV6-1 with TRBJ2-7; TRBD1 agrees at 10 bases. Per the germline V gene, CDR1 is MNHNS and CDR2 is SASEGT. This CDR3 is 15 amino acids long. After removal of 2 bases from V and 6 bases from J, the junction contained 7 bases not matched to a gene. DNA for the CDR3: TGTGCCAGCAGTGAATTGAGGGACAGGGGAGCCGAGCAGTACTTC. Amino acid sequence: CASSELRDRGAEQYF.

This clone was counted once. The chain's CDR3 is CASSFSGSGADTQYF. The CDR3 bases are TGTGCCAGCAGCTTTAGCGGGAGCGGAGCAGATACGCAGTATTTT. V usage is TRBV6-5 and J usage is TRBJ2-3; 9 bases agree with TRBD2. This CDR3 comprises 15 residues. Trimming cost V 6 bases and J 4 bases; bases outside gene matches: 8. The germline V gene encodes CDR1 MNHEY and CDR2 SVGAGI.

The chain has TRBV27 and TRBJ2-5; D might be TRBD1 (5 bases). V was shortened by 8 bases and J by 7 bases, with 17 bases between the two germline ends. Germline values: CDR1 MNHEY, CDR2 SMNVEV (reference sequence). The CDR3 extends over 13 amino acids. CDR3 sequence (DNA): TGTGCCAGCGGCGAATGGGGCCCCGGGACCCAGTACTTC. Translating it yields CASGEWGPGTQYF.

This clone is a singleton in its sample. The chain joins TRBV10-3 to TRBJ2-2, with TRBD2 matching 9 bases. This CDR3 has 15 amino acids. Germline V gives CDR1 ENHRY, CDR2 SYGVKD. After removal of 7 bases from V and 1 base from J, the junction contained 4 bases not matched to a gene. The CDR3: CAINSGRQNTGELFF. CDR3 nucleotide sequence: TGTGCCATCAATAGCGGGAGACAGAACACCGGGGAGCTGTTTTTT.

The chain is built from TRBV6-6 and TRBJ2-2; 7 bases fit TRBD2. The CDR3 contains 16 residues. Looked up from germline, CDR1 is MNHNY and CDR2 is SVGAGI (reference sequence). With 7 bases clipped from V and 0 bases from J, the junction kept 8 bases outside the gene matches. CDR3 region: CASTYGGTTNTGELFF. The CDR3 DNA reads TGTGCCAGCACCTACGGGGGGACCACGAACACCGGGGAGCTGTTTTTT.

This clone has just one count. The chain couples TRBV27 to TRBJ1-1; a weak D match, TRBD1 (6 bases). V lost 5 bases and J 6 bases, leaving 19 bases between the germline ends. Germline V gene lookup returns CDR1 MNHEY and CDR2 SMNVEV (reference sequence). This CDR3 has 15 amino acids. CDR3 residues: CASSPTQGPGPEAFF. Written as DNA, the CDR3 is TGTGCCAGCAGTCCAACACAGGGCCCCGGGCCTGAAGCTTTCTTT.

The chain couples TRBV19 to TRBJ2-6; the D gene is possibly TRBD1 (9 bases). Germline loops: CDR1 LNHDA, CDR2 SQIVND (reference sequence). V dropped 9 bases and J dropped 0 bases, with 21 bases sitting between them. The CDR3 is made up of 18 amino acids. The CDR3 protein is CASGRGDRVPSGANVLTF. Here the CDR3 DNA reads TGTGCCAGCGGGAGGGGGGACAGGGTCCCCTCTGGGGCCAACGTCCTGACTTTC.

This chain links TRBV27 with TRBJ2-7, with TRBD1 matching 8 bases. This CDR3 region has 14 residues. Germline assignment: CDR1 MNHEY and CDR2 SMNVEV (reference sequence). The V and J ends lost 5 bases and 2 bases, in that order; junction bases with no gene match: 5. The CDR3 DNA is TGTGCCAGCAGTCTCCGACAGGGGACCTACGAGCAGTACTTC. It codes for CASSLRQGTYEQYF.

V and J are TRBV7-2 and TRBJ2-3, with D possibly TRBD2 on 5 matching bases. The CDR3 runs to 14 residues. Germline V gene sequence: CDR1 SGHTA, CDR2 FQGNSA. Trimming removed 3 bases from V and 4 bases from J, with 11 bases in between. CDR3 residues: CASSFRDGPDTQYF. The DNA of the CDR3 is TGTGCCAGCAGCTTCCGGGATGGGCCAGATACGCAGTATTTT.